This record looks at one T cell receptor beta chain sequence and its context. CDR3 length: 16 amino acids. CDR1 is SGHVS, CDR2 FQNEAQ, per germline. Trimming removed 7 bases from V and 3 bases from J; junction bases left unmatched: 10. Only in-frame clones appear in the TCRdb table, and some are missing; sequencing was by immunoSEQ multiplex PCR. This sample yields 69,000 or so clones, of which 75% to 95% are seen a single time; 0.29% belongs to the top ten. This sample was taken from a study of T cell changes during pregnancy in multiple sclerosis. This chain links TRBV7-8 with TRBJ2-1, with TRBD2 identical over 9 bases. The source of this sequence is a female donor in good health, enrolled as a control in a pregnancy study. The material was CD4+ T cells from peripheral blood mononuclear cells, obtained in the third trimester of pregnancy. The DNA for the CDR3 is TGTGCCAGCATCCAAATGACTAGCGGCGTCTACAATGAGCAGTTCTTC. Its translation: CASIQMTSGVYNEQFF.